The clone carrying this T cell receptor (beta chain) was seen a few times. As yet, its antigen is unknown. Stated time point: persistent/refractory GD, antithyroid drugs over 5 years with positive TRAb. Generation of the TCR library employed RNA extracted from PBMCs. A blood draw put approximately 9 milliliters of peripheral blood into EDTA tubes. The entry originates in a study of regulatory T cells in long-lasting Graves disease. The study, taken as a whole, reports: Sample size was small, which may have lowered accuracy. Persistent patients had a count of shared public clonotypes (over 2,500) that exceeded that of new patients (around 970). Persistent disease preferred TRBV28, TRBJ1-2 and TRBJ2-5.

According to the study, TCR beta libraries were built with iRepertoire HTBI primers and CDR3-region Arm-PCR. TCRdb used MiXCR to reprocess the multiplex PCR reads, holding one entry per CDR3 protein. The sample includes 350,000 to 450,000 distinct CDR3 sequences, roughly 25% of them seen just once. The length of the CDR3 is 13 residues. V shed 2 bases and J shed 4 bases, with 8 bases lying between them. CDR1 is KGHSH and CDR2 is LQKENI in the germline V gene. The chain uses TRBV18 and TRBJ1-1; D not certain. The clonotype was recovered from a woman between 40 and 55 years old with Graves disease. The sample in question was peripheral blood mononuclear cells (PBMCs), obtained when the disease was refractory, from a patient treated with antithyroid drugs. The CDR3 loop reads CASSPSVGTEAFF. Here the CDR3 DNA reads TGTGCCAGCTCACCATCCGTTGGCACTGAAGCTTTCTTT.